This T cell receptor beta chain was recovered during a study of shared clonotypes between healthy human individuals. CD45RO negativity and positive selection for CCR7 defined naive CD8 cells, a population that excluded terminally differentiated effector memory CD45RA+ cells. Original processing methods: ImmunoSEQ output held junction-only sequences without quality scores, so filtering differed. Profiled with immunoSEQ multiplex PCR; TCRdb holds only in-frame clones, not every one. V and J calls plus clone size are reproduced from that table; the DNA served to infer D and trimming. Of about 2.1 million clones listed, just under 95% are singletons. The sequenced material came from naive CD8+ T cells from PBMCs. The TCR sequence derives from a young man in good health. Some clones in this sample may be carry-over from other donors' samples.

The CDR3 here is CATSRVREGPDTQYF. CDR3 sequence (DNA): TGTGCCACCAGCAGAGTGCGGGAGGGACCAGATACGCAGTATTTT. This chain connects TRBV15 to TRBJ2-3; the match to TRBD2 covers 9 bases. V trimming: 1 base; J trimming: 4 bases; junction bases outside the gene matches: 3. CDR3 length equals 15 residues. The germline V gene has CDR1 LNHNV and CDR2 YYDKDF (reference sequence).